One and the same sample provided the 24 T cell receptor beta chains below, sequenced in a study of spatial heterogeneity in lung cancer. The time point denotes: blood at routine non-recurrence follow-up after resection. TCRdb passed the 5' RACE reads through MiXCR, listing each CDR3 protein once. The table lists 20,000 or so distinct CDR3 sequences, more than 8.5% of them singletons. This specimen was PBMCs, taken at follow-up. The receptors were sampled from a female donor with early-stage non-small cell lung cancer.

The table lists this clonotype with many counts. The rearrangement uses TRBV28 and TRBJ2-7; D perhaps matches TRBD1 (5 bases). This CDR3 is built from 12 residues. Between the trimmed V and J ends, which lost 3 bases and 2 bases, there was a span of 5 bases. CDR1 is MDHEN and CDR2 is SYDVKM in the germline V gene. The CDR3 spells CASSLTAYEQYF. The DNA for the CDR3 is TGTGCCAGCAGTTTGACAGCCTACGAGCAGTACTTC.

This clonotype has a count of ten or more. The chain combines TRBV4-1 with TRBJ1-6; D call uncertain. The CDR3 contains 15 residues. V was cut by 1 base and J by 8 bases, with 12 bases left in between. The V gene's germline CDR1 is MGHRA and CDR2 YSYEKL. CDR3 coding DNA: TGCGCCAGCAGCCAAGCGGGGTATGCCTATTCACCCCTCCACTTT. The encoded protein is CASSQAGYAYSPLHF.

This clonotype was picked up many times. The CDR3 reads CASSPGFAAQYF. The CDR3 coding sequence is TGTGCCAGCAGCCCAGGGTTTGCGGCGCAGTACTTC. V usage is TRBV7-2 and J usage is TRBJ2-7, with TRBD1 as a possible D gene (5 bases). V lost 5 bases and J lost 9, with 14 bases in between. CDR3 length: 12 residues. CDR1 is SGHTA and CDR2 is FQGNSA in the germline V gene.

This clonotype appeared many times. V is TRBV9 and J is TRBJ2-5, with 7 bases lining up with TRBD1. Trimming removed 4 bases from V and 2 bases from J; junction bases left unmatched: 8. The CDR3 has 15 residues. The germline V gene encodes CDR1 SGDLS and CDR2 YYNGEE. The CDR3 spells CASSLFGTVQETQYF. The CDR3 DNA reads TGTGCCAGCAGCTTATTTGGGACAGTACAAGAGACCCAGTACTTC.

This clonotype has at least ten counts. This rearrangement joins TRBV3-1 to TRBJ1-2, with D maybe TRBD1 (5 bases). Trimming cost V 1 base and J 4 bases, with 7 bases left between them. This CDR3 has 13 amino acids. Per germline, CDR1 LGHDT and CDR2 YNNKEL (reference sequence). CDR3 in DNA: TGTGCCAGCAGCCAAGGGACAAGCTATGGCTACACCTTC. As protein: CASSQGTSYGYTF.

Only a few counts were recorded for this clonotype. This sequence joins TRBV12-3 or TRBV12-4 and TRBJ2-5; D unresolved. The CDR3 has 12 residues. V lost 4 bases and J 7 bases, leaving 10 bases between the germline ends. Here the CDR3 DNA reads TGTGCCAGCAGTTCGGGCTGGAGGACCCAGTACTTC. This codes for CASSSGWRTQYF.

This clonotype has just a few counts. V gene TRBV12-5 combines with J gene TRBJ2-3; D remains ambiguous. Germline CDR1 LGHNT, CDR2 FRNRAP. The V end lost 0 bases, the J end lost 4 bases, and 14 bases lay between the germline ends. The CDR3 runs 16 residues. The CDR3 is CASGLVPRWFADTQYF. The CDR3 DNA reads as TGTGCTAGTGGTTTGGTACCTAGGTGGTTCGCAGATACGCAGTATTTT.

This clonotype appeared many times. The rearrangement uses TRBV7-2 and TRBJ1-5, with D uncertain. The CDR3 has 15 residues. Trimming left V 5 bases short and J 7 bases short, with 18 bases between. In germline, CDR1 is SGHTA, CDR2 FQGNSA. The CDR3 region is CASSPEGTMGQPQHF. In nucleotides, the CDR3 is TGTGCCAGCAGCCCAGAGGGCACAATGGGCCAGCCCCAGCATTTT.

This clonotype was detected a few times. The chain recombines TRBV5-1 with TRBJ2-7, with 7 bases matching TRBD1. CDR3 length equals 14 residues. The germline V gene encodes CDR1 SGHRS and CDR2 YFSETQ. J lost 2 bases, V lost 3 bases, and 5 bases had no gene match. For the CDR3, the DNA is TGCGCCAGCAGCTGGGGACAGCGAACCTACGAGCAGTACTTC. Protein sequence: CASSWGQRTYEQYF.

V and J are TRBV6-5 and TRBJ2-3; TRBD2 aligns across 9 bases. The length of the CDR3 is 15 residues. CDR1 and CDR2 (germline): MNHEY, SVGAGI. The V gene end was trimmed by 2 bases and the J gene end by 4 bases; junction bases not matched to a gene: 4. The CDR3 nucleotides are TGTGCCAGCAGTTACGAAGCGGGAGGCGCAGATACGCAGTATTTT. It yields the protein CASSYEAGGADTQYF.

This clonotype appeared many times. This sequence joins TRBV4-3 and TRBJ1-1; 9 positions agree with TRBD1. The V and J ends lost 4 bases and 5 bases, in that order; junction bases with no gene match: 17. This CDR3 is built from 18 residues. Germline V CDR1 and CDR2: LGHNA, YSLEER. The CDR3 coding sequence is TGCGCCAGCAGCCCCACTTTAGGAACAGGGGGCCTGGGGACTGAAGCTTTCTTT. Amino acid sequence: CASSPTLGTGGLGTEAFF.

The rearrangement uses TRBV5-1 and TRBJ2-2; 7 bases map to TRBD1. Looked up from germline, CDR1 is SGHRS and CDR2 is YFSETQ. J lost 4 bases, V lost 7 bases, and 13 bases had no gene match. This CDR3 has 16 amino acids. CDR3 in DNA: TGCGCCAGCTCCCCACCGACAGGGAGCGGCACCGGGGAGCTGTTTTTT. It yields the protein CASSPPTGSGTGELFF.

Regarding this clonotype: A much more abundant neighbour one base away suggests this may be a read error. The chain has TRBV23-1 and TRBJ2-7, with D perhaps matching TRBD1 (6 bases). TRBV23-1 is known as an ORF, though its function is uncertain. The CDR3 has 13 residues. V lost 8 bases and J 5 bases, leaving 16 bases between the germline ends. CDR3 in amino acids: CASSSTGAHEQYF. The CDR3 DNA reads TGCGCCAGCTCTTCGACAGGAGCCCACGAGCAGTACTTC.

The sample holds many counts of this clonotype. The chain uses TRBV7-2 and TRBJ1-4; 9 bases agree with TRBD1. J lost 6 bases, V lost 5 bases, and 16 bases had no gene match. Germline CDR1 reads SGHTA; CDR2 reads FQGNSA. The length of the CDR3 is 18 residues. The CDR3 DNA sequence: TGTGCCAGCAGCACAACTTCCGGGACAGGGTATCGGGATGAAAAACTGTTTTTT. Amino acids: CASSTTSGTGYRDEKLFF. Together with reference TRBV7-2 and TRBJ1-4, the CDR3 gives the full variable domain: GAGVSQSPSNKVTEKGKDVELRCDPISGHTALYWYRQSLGQGLEFLIYFQGNSAPDKSGLPSDRFSAERTGGSVSTLTIQRTQQEDSAVYLCASSTTSGTGYRDEKLFFGSGTQLSVL.

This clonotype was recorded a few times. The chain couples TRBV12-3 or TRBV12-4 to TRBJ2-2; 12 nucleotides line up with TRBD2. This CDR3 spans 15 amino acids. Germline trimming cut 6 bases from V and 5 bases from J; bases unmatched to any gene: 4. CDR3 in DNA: TGTGCCAGCAGGACTAGCGGGAGCGGGACCGGGGAGCTGTTTTTT. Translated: CASRTSGSGTGELFF.

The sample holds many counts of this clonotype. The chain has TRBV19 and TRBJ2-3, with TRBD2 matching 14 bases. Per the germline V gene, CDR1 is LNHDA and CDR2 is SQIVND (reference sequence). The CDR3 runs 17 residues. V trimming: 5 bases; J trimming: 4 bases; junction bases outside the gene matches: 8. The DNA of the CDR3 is TGTGCCAGTAGTGACTCGGGACTAGCGGGAGCCTCAGATACGCAGTATTTT. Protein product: CASSDSGLAGASDTQYF.

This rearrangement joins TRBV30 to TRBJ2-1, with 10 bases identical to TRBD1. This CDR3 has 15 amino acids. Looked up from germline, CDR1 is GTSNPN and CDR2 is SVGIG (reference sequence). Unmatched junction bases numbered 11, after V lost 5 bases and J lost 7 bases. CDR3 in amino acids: CAWDPGQGSFNEQFF. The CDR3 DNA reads TGTGCCTGGGACCCGGGACAGGGGTCCTTTAATGAGCAGTTCTTC.

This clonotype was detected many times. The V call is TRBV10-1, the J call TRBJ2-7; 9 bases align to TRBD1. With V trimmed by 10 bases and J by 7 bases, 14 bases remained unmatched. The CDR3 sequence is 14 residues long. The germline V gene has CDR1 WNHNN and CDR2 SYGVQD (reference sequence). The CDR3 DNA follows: TGCGCCACCCTTGGGACAGGGCAGTGTGGAGAGCAGTACTTC. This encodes CATLGTGQCGEQYF.

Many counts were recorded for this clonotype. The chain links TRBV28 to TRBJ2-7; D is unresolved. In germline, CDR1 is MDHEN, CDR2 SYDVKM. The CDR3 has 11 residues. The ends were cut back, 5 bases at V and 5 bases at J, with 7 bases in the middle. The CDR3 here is CASSLRHEQYF. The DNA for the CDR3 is TGTGCCAGCAGTCTACGGCACGAGCAGTACTTC.

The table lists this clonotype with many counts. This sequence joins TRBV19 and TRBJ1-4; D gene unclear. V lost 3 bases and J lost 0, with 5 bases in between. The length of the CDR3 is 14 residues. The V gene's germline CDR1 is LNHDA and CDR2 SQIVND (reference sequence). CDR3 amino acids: CASSITATNEKLFF. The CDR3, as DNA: TGTGCCAGTAGTATTACCGCAACTAATGAAAAACTGTTTTTT.

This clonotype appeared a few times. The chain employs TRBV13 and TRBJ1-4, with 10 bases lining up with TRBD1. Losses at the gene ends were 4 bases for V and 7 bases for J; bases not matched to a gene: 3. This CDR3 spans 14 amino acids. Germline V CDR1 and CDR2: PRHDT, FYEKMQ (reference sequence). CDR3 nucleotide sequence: TGTGCCAGCAGCTCGACAGGGGGCTTTGAAAAACTGTTTTTT. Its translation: CASSSTGGFEKLFF.

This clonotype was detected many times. DNA of the CDR3: TGTGCCAGCAAGGGACTAGCGGGCACCGGGGAGCTGTTTTTT. Protein sequence: CASKGLAGTGELFF. The chain links TRBV11-3 to TRBJ2-2, with 12 bases fitting TRBD2. Per germline, CDR1 SGHNT and CDR2 YENEEA. The CDR3 contains 14 residues. The ends lost 7 bases at V and 4 bases at J; junction bases unmatched: 1.

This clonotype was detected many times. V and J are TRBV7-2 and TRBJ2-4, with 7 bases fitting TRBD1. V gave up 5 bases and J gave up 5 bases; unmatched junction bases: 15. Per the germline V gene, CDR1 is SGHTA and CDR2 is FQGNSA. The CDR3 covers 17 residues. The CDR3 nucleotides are TGTGCCAGCAGCCTTACCTTTAGTACCGGACAGGAAAACATTCAGTACTTC. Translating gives CASSLTFSTGQENIQYF. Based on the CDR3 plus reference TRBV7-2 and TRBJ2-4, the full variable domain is GAGVSQSPSNKVTEKGKDVELRCDPISGHTALYWYRQSLGQGLEFLIYFQGNSAPDKSGLPSDRFSAERTGGSVSTLTIQRTQQEDSAVYLCASSLTFSTGQENIQYFGAGTRLSVL.

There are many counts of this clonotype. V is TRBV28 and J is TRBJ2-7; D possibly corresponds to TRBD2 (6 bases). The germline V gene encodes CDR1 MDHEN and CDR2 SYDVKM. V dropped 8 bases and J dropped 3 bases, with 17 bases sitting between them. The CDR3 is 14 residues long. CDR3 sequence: CASQSRRDGYEQYF. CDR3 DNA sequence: TGTGCCAGCCAATCGAGGAGGGACGGCTACGAGCAGTACTTC.